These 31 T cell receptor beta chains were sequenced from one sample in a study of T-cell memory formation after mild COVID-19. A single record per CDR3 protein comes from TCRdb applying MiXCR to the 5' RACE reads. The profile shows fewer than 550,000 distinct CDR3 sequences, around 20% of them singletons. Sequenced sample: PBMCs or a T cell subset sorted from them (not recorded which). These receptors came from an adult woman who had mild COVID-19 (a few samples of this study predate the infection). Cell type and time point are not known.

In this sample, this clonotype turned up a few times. The CDR3 DNA reads TGCAGTGCTAGATGGGCCCCGAGCAGCTCCTACGAGCAGTACTTC. Protein: CSARWAPSSSYEQYF. This chain uses TRBV20-1 with TRBJ2-7, with D hard to call. This CDR3 is built from 15 residues. CDR1 is DFQATT, CDR2 SNEGSKA, per germline (reference sequence). V was clipped by 2 bases and J by 0 bases, with 14 bases between them.

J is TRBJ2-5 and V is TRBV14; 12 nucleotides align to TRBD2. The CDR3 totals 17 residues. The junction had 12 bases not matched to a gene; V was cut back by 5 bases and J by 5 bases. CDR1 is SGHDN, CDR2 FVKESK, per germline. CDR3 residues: CASSIRTSGIAGETQYF. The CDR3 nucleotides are TGTGCCAGCAGCATCCGGACTAGCGGGATAGCTGGGGAGACCCAGTACTTC.

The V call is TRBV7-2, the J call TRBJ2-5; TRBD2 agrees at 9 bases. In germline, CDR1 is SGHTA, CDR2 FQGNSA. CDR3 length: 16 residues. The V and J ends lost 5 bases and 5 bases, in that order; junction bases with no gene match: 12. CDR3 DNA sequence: TGTGCCAGCAGCCCCCCCCGGGCTAGCGGGACTGAGACCCAGTACTTC. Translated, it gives CASSPPRASGTETQYF.

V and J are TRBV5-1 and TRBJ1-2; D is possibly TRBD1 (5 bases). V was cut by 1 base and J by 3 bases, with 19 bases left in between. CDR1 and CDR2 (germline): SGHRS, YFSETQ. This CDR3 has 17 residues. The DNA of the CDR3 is TGCGCCAGCAGCTTGATCCGTCAGGGTGAGGTTGACTATGGCTACACCTTC. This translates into CASSLIRQGEVDYGYTF.

The CDR3 coding sequence is TGTGCCAGCACCCAACGGCACGGTGATCGCGAGCAGTACTTC. Translating gives CASTQRHGDREQYF. The rearrangement uses TRBV27 and TRBJ2-7, with D unresolved. The germline V gene encodes CDR1 MNHEY and CDR2 SMNVEV (reference sequence). V dropped 7 bases and J dropped 6 bases, with 19 bases sitting between them. This CDR3 comprises 14 residues.

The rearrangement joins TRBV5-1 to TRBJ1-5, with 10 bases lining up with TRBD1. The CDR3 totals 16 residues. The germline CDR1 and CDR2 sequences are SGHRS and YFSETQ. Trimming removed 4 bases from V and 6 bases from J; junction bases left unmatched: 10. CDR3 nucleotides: TGCGCCAGCAGCCCTTTGGGACAGGGGAGTACTCAGCCCCAGCATTTT. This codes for CASSPLGQGSTQPQHF. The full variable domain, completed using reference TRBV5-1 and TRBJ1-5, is KAGVTQTPRYLIKTRGQQVTLSCSPISGHRSVSWYQQTPGQGLQFLFEYFSETQRNKGNFPGRFSGRQFSNSRSEMNVSTLELGDSALYLCASSPLGQGSTQPQHFGDGTRLSIL.

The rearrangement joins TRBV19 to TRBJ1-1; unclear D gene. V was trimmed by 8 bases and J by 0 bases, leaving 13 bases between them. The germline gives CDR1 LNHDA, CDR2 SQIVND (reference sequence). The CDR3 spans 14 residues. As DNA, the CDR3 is TGTGCCAGTGAAGGAGGCCTCATGAACACTGAAGCTTTCTTT. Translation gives CASEGGLMNTEAFF.

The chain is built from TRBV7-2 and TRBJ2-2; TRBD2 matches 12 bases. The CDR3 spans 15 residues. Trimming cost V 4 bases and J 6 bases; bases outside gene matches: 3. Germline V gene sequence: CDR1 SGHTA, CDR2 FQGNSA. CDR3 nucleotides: TGTGCCAGCAGCTATGGACTAGCGGGACCCGGGGAGCTGTTTTTT. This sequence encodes CASSYGLAGPGELFF. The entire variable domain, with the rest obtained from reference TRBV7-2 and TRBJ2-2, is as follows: GAGVSQSPSNKVTEKGKDVELRCDPISGHTALYWYRQSLGQGLEFLIYFQGNSAPDKSGLPSDRFSAERTGGSVSTLTIQRTQQEDSAVYLCASSYGLAGPGELFFGEGSRLTVL.

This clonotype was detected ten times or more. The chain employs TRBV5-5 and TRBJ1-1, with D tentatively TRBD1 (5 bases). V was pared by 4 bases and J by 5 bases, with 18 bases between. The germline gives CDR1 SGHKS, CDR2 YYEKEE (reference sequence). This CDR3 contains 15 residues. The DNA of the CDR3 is TGTGCCAGCAGCCTCCTAGGGGACGGAGGAACTGAAGCTTTCTTT. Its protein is CASSLLGDGGTEAFF.

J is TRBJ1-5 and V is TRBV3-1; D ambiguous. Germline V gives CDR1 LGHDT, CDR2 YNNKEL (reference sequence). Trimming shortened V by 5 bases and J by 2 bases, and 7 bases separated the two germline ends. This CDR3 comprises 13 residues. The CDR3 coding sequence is TGTGCCAGCAGCTGGCTTGGCAATCAGCCCCAGCATTTT. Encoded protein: CASSWLGNQPQHF.

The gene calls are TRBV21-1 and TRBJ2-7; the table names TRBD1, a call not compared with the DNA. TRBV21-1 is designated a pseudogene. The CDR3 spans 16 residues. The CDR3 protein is CASSRNRGSPSYEQYF. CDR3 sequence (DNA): TGTGCCAGCAGCAGGAACAGGGGGTCCCCCTCCTACGAGCAGTACTTC.

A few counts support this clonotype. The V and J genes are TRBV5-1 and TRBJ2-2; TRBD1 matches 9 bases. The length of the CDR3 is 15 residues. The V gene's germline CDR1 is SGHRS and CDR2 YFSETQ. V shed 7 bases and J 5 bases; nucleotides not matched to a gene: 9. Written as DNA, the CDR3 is TGCGCCAGCGAAACAGGGGGCGTATTTACCGGGGAGCTGTTTTTT. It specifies CASETGGVFTGELFF.

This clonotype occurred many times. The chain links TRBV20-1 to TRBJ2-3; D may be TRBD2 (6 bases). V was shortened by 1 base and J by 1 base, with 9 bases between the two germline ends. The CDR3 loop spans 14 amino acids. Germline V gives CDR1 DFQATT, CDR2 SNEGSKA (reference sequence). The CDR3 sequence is CSARVGGGTDTQYF. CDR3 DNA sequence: TGCAGTGCTAGAGTCGGGGGAGGCACAGATACGCAGTATTTT.

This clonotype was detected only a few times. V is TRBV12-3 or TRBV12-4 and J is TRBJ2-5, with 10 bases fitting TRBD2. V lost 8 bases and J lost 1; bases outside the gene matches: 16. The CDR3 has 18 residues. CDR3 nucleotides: TGTGCCAGCGCCCGCGCCCCATTAGCGGGGGGCCTCCAAGAGACCCAGTACTTC. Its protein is CASARAPLAGGLQETQYF.

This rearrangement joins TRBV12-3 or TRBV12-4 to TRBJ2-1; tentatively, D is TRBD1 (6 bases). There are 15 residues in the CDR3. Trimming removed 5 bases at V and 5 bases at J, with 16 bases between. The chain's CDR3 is CASSQSLGQNNEQFF. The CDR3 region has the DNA TGTGCCAGCAGTCAATCTCTCGGACAGAACAATGAGCAGTTCTTC.

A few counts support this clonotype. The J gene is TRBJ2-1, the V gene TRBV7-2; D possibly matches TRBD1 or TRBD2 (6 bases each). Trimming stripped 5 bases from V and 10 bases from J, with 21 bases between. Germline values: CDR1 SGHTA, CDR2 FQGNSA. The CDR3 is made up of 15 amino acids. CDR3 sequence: CASSRPGTLAGEQFF. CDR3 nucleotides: TGTGCCAGCAGCCGTCCCGGGACATTGGCGGGGGAGCAGTTCTTC. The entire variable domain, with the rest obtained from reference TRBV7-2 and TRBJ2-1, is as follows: GAGVSQSPSNKVTEKGKDVELRCDPISGHTALYWYRQSLGQGLEFLIYFQGNSAPDKSGLPSDRFSAERTGGSVSTLTIQRTQQEDSAVYLCASSRPGTLAGEQFFGPGTRLTVL.

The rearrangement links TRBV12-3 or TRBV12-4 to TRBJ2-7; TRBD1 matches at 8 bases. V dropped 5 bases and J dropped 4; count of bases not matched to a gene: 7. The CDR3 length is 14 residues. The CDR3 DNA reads TGTGCCAGCAGTGACAGGGGACGCCAGTACGAGCAGTACTTC. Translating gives CASSDRGRQYEQYF.

The CDR3 here is CASSLGYRDNEQFF. CDR3 nucleotide sequence: TGCGCCAGCAGCTTGGGTTACAGGGACAATGAGCAGTTCTTC. The gene calls are TRBV5-1 and TRBJ2-1; a weak D match, TRBD1 (6 bases). Trimming shortened V by 0 bases and J by 5 bases, and 9 bases separated the two germline ends. The germline V gene has CDR1 SGHRS and CDR2 YFSETQ. The CDR3 has 14 residues. The full variable domain, with the rest looked up from reference TRBV5-1 and TRBJ2-1, is KAGVTQTPRYLIKTRGQQVTLSCSPISGHRSVSWYQQTPGQGLQFLFEYFSETQRNKGNFPGRFSGRQFSNSRSEMNVSTLELGDSALYLCASSLGYRDNEQFFGPGTRLTVL.

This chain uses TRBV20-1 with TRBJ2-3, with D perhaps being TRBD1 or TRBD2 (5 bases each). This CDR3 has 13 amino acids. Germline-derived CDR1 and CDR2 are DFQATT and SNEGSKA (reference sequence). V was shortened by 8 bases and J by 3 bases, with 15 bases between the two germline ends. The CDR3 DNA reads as TGCAGTCCAAGCGGTAGGGGAACAGATACGCAGTATTTT. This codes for CSPSGRGTDTQYF.

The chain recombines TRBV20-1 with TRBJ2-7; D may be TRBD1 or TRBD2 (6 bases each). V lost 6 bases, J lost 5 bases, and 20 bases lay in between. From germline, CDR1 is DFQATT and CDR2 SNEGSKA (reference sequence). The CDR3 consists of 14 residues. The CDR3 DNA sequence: TGCAGTGCCCCCGAGTTACGGGGGCAGGACGAGCAGTACTTC. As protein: CSAPELRGQDEQYF.

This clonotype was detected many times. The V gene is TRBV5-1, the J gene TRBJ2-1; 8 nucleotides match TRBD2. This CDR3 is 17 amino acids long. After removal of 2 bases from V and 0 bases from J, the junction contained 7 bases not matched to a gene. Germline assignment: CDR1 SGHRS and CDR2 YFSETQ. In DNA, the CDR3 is TGCGCCAGCAGCTTTTCGGGAGGGACCCTCTCCTACAATGAGCAGTTCTTC. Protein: CASSFSGGTLSYNEQFF.

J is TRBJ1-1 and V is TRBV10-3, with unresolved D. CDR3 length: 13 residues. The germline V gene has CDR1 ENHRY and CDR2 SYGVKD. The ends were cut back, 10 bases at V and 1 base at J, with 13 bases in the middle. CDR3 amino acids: CARKSGENTEAFF. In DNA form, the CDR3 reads TGTGCCAGAAAATCCGGGGAGAACACTGAAGCTTTCTTT.

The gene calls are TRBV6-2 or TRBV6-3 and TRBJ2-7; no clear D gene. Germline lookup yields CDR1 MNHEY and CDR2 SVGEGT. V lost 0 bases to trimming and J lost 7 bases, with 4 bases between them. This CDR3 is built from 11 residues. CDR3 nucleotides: TGTGCCAGCAGTTACTCGTGGGAGCAGTACTTC. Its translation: CASSYSWEQYF.

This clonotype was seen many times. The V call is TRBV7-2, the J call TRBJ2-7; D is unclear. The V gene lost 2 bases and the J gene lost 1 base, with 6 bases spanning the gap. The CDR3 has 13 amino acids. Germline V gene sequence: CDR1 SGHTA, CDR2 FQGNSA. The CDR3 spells CASSLTSSYEQYF. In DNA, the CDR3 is TGTGCCAGCAGCTTAACTTCATCCTACGAGCAGTACTTC. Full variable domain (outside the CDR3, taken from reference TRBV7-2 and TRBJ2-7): GAGVSQSPSNKVTEKGKDVELRCDPISGHTALYWYRQSLGQGLEFLIYFQGNSAPDKSGLPSDRFSAERTGGSVSTLTIQRTQQEDSAVYLCASSLTSSYEQYFGPGTRLTVT.

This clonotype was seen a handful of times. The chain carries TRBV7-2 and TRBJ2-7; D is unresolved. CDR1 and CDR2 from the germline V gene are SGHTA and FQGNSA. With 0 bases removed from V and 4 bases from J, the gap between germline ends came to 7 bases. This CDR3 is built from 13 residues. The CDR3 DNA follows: TGTGCCAGCAGCTTAGCTCTGGATTACGAGCAGTACTTC. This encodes CASSLALDYEQYF.

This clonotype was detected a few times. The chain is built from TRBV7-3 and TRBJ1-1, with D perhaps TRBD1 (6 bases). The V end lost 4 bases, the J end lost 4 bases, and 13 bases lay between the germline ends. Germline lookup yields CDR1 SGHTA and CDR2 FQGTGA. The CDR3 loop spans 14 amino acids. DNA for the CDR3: TGTGCCAGCAGCTACAGGGAAGGGGTCACTGAAGCTTTCTTT. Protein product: CASSYREGVTEAFF.

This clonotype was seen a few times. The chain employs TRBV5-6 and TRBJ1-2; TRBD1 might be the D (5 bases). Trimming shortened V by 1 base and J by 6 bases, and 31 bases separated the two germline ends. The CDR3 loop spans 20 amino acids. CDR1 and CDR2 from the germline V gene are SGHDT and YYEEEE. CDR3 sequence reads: CASSLWGSRQTPTMSNGYTF. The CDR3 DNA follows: TGTGCCAGCAGCTTGTGGGGGTCCCGACAGACACCAACTATGTCGAATGGCTACACCTTC. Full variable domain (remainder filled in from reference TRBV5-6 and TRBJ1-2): DAGVTQSPTHLIKTRGQQVTLRCSPKSGHDTVSWYQQALGQGPQFIFQYYEEEERQRGNFPDRFSGHQFPNYSSELNVNALLLGDSALYLCASSLWGSRQTPTMSNGYTFGSGTRLTVV.

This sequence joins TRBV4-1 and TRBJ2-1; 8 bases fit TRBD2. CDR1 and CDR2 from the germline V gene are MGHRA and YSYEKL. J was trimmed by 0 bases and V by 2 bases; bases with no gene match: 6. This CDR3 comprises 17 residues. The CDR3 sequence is CASSQRPSGLSYNEQFF. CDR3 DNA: TGCGCCAGCAGCCAACGCCCTAGCGGGCTCTCCTACAATGAGCAGTTCTTC.

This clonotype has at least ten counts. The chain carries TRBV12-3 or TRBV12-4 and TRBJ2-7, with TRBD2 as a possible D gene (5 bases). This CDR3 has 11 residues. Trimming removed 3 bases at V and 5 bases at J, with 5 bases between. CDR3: CASSFGDEQYF. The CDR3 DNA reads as TGTGCCAGCAGTTTCGGGGACGAGCAGTACTTC.

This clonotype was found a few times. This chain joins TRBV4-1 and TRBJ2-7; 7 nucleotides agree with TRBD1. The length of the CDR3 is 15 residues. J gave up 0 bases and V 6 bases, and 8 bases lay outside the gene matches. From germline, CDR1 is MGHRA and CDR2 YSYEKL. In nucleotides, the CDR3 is TGCGCCAGCAGTCTCGGGACAGCCCTCTCCTACGAGCAGTACTTC. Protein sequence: CASSLGTALSYEQYF.

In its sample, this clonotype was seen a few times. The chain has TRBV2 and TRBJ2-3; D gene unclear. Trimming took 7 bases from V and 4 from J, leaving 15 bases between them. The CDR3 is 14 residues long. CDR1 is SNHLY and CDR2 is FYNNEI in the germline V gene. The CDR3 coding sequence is TGTGCCAGCATTCGGGTCGACCGGCCAGATACGCAGTATTTT. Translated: CASIRVDRPDTQYF.